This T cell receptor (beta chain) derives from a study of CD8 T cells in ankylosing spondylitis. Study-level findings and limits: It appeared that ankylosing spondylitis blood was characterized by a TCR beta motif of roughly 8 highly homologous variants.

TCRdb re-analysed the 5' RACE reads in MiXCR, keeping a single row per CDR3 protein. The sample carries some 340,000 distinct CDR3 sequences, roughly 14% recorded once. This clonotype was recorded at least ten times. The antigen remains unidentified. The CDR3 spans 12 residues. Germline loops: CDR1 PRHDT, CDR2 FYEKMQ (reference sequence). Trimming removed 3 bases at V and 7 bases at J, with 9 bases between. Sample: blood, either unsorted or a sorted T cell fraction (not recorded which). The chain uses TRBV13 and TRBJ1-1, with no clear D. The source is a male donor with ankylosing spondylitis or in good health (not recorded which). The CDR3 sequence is CASSFAGGEAFF. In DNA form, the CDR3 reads TGTGCCAGCAGCTTCGCGGGCGGTGAAGCTTTCTTT.